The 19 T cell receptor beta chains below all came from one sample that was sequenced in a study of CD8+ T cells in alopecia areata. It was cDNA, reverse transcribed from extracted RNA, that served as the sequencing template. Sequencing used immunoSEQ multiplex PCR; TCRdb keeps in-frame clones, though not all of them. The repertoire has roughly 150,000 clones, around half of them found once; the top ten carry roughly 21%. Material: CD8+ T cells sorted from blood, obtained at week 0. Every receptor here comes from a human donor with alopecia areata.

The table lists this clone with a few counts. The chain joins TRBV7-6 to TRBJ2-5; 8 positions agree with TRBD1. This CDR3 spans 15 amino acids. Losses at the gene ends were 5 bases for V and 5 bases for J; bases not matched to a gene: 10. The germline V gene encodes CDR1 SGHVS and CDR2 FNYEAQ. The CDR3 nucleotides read TGTGCCAGCAGCCCCCCTCAGGGGGCCAGGGAGACCCAGTACTTC. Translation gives CASSPPQGARETQYF. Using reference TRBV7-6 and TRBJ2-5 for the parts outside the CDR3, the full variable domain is GAGVSQSPRYKVTKRGQDVALRCDPISGHVSLYWYRQALGQGPEFLTYFNYEAQQDKSGLPNDRFSAERPEGSISTLTIQRTEQRDSAMYRCASSPPQGARETQYFGPGTRLLVL.

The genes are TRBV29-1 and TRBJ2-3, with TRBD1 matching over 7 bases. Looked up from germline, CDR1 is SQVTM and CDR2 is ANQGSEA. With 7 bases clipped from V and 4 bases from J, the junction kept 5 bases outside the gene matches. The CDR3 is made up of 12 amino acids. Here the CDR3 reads CSGTGGADTQYF. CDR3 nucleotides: TGCAGCGGGACAGGAGGTGCAGATACGCAGTATTTT.

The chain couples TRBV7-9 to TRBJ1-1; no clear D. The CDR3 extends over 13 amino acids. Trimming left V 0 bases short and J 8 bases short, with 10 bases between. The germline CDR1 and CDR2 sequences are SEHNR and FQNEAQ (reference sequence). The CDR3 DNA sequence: TGTGCCAGCAGCTTAGCTTATGGGTTGGAAGCTTTCTTT. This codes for CASSLAYGLEAFF. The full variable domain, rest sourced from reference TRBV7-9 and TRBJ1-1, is DTGVSQNPRHKITKRGQNVTFRCDPISEHNRLYWYRQTLGQGPEFLTYFQNEAQLEKSRLLSDRFSAERPKGSFSTLEIQRTEQGDSAMYLCASSLAYGLEAFFGQGTRLTVV.

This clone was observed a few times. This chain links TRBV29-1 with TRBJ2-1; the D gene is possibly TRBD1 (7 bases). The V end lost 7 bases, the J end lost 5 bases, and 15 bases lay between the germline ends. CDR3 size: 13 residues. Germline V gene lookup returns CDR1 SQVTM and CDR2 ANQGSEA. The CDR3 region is CSAHGGTDNEQFF. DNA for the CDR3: TGCAGCGCACATGGGGGGACAGACAATGAGCAGTTCTTC.

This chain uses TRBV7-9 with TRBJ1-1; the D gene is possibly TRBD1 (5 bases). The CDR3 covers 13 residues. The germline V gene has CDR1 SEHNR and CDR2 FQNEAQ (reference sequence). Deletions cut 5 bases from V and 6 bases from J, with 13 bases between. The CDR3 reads CASSPPLGAEAFF. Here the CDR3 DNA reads TGTGCCAGCAGCCCACCCTTGGGGGCTGAAGCTTTCTTT.

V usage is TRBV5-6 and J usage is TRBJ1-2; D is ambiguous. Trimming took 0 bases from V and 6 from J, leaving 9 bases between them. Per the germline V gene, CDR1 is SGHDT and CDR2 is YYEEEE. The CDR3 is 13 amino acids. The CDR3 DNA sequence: TGTGCCAGCAGCTTGGCCGTTGGGGATGGCTACACCTTC. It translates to CASSLAVGDGYTF.

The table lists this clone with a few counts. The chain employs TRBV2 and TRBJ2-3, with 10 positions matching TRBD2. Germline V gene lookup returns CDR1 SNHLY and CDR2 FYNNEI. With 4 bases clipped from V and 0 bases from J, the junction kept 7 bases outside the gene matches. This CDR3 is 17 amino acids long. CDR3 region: CASSVPSGGRSTDTQYF. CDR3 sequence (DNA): TGTGCCAGCAGTGTCCCTAGCGGGGGCCGTAGCACAGATACGCAGTATTTT.

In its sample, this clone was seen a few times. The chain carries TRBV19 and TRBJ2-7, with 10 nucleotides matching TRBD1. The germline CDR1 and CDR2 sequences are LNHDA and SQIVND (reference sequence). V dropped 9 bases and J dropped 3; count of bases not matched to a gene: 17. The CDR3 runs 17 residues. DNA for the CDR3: TGTGCCAGCAGCGCGAGGCTTGGACAGGGGGAGGGCTACGAGCAGTACTTC. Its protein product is CASSARLGQGEGYEQYF.

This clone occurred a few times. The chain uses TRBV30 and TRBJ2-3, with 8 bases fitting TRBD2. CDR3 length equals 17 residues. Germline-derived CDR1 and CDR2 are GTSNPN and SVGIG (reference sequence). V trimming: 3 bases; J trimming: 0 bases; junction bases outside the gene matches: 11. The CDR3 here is CAWSTYGLAESTDTQYF. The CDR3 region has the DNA TGTGCCTGGAGCACTTACGGACTAGCCGAAAGCACAGATACGCAGTATTTT.

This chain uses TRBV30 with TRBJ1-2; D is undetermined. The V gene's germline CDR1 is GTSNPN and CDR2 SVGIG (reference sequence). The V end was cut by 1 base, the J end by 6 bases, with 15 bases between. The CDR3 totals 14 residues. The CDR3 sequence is CAWSGTGPVDGYTF. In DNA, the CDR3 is TGTGCCTGGAGTGGGACTGGCCCCGTGGATGGCTACACCTTC.

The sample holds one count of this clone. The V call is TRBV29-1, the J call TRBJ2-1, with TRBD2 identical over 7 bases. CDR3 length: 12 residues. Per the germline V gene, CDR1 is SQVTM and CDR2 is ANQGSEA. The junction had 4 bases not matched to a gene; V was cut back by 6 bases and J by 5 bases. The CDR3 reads CSVVTSDNEQFF. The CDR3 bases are TGCAGCGTCGTAACTAGCGACAATGAGCAGTTCTTC.

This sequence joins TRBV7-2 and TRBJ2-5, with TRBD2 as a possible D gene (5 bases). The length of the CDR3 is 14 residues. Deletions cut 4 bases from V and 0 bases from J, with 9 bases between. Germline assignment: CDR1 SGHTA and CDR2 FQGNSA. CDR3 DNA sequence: TGTGCCAGCAGCTCGACCGGGAACCAAGAGACCCAGTACTTC. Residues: CASSSTGNQETQYF.

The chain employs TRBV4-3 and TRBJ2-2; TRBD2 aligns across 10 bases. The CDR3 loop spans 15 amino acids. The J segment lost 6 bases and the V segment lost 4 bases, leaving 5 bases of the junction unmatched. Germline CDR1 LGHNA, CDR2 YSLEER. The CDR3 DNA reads TGCGCCAGCAGCCGGGCTAGCGGGGGCCCCGGGGAGCTGTTTTTT. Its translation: CASSRASGGPGELFF.

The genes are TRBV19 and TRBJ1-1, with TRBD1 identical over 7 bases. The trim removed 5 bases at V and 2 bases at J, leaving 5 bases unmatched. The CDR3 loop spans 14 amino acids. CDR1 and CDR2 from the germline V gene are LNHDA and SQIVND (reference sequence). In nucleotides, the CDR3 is TGTGCCAGTAGTGTGACAGGGAGAAACACTGAAGCTTTCTTT. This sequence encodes CASSVTGRNTEAFF.

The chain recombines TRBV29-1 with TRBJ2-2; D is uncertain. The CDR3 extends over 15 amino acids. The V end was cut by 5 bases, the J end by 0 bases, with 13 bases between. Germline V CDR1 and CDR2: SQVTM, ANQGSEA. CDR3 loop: CSVTVGGPNTGELFF. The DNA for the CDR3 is TGCAGCGTTACGGTCGGCGGACCGAACACCGGGGAGCTGTTTTTT.

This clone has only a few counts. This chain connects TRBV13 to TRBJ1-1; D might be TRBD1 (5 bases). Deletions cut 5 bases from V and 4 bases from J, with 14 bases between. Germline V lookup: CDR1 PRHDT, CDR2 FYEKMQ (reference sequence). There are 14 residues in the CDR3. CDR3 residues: CASSPGSGTTEAFF. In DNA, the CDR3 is TGTGCCAGCAGCCCAGGTTCCGGGACCACTGAAGCTTTCTTT.

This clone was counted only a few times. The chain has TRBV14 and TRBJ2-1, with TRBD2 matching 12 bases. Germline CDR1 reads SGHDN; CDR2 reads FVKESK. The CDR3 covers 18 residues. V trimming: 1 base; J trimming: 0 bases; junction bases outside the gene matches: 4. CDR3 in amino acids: CASSQGLAGVSSYNEQFF. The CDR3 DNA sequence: TGTGCCAGCAGCCAAGGACTAGCGGGGGTTTCCTCCTACAATGAGCAGTTCTTC.

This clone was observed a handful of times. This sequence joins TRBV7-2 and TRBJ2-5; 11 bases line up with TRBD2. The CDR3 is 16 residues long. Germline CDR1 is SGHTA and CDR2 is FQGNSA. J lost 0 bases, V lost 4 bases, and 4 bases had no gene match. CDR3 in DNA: TGTGCCAGCAGCTCGGAACTAGCGGGGGACCAAGAGACCCAGTACTTC. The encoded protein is CASSSELAGDQETQYF.

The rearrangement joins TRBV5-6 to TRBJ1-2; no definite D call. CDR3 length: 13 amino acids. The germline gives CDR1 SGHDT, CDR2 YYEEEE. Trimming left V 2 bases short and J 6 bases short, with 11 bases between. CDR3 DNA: TGTGCCAGCAGCTTCATGGAGTTGGATGGCTACACCTTC. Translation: CASSFMELDGYTF.